The 32 T cell receptor beta chains in this list originate from one sample, sequenced in a study of T cell changes during pregnancy in multiple sclerosis. Clones were read by immunoSEQ multiplex PCR, and TCRdb kept only the in-frame ones, dropping some. The data show approximately 100,000 clones, approximately 90% seen once. This sample comprised peripheral blood, obtained after pregnancy. Source of these receptors: a female donor with multiple sclerosis, enrolled in a pregnancy study.

This rearrangement joins TRBV2 to TRBJ2-7; TRBD1 might be the D (5 bases). The CDR3 has 13 residues. Trimming cost V 3 bases and J 2 bases, with 8 bases left between them. CDR1 is SNHLY and CDR2 is FYNNEI in the germline V gene. The CDR3 region is CASSETVPYEQYF. The CDR3 DNA reads as TGTGCCAGCAGTGAGACAGTCCCCTACGAGCAGTACTTC.

This clone was counted a few times. The chain has TRBV12-1 and TRBJ2-3; no DNA check was done on the table's D call, TRBD2. TRBV12-1 is a documented pseudogene. The CDR3 totals 12 residues. The CDR3 DNA reads as TGTGCCAGCAATTTGGGACTAGCGGGAACCTATTTT. Its translation: CASNLGLAGTYF.

V and J are TRBV11-2 and TRBJ2-7; D gene ambiguous. The CDR3 spans 11 residues. The V gene lost 5 bases and the J gene lost 2 bases, with 4 bases spanning the gap. Germline values: CDR1 SGHAT, CDR2 FQNNGV. CDR3 DNA: TGTGCCAGCAGCCGAGCCTACGAGCAGTACTTC. Translation gives CASSRAYEQYF.

This chain connects TRBV7-9 to TRBJ2-7; 7 nucleotides align to TRBD1. This CDR3 is 15 amino acids long. Trimming removed 0 bases from V and 0 bases from J; junction bases left unmatched: 2. CDR1 is SEHNR and CDR2 is FQNEAQ in the germline V gene (reference sequence). The CDR3 is CASSLAPGGSYEQYF. The CDR3 DNA is TGTGCCAGCAGCTTAGCCCCAGGGGGCTCCTACGAGCAGTACTTC.

The rearrangement links TRBV4-1 to TRBJ2-1; a weak D match, TRBD1 (5 bases). Germline V lookup: CDR1 MGHRA, CDR2 YSYEKL. The CDR3 has 15 residues. V was pared by 0 bases and J by 6 bases, with 12 bases between. CDR3 bases: TGCGCCAGCAGCCAAGAAGGAAGGGGTGCCAATGAGCAGTTCTTC. It encodes CASSQEGRGANEQFF.

V is TRBV7-2 and J is TRBJ2-7; 7 bases are shared with TRBD1. Germline CDR1 is SGHTA and CDR2 is FQGNSA. The CDR3 has 15 residues. J was trimmed by 3 bases and V by 1 base; bases with no gene match: 6. CDR3 protein: CASSLDADRDYEQYF. The CDR3, as DNA: TGTGCCAGCAGCTTAGACGCCGACAGGGACTACGAGCAGTACTTC.

This chain links TRBV9 with TRBJ2-7, with D tentatively TRBD1 (6 bases). Deletions cut 4 bases from V and 2 bases from J, with 13 bases between. Germline V lookup: CDR1 SGDLS, CDR2 YYNGEE. The CDR3 length is 14 residues. The CDR3 spells CASSPQGVPYEQYF. Written as DNA, the CDR3 is TGTGCCAGCAGCCCACAGGGCGTTCCCTACGAGCAGTACTTC.

This clone was detected only once. This rearrangement joins TRBV7-2 to TRBJ2-7; 7 bases are a match to TRBD2. The germline CDR1 and CDR2 sequences are SGHTA and FQGNSA. The CDR3 has 15 amino acids. Trimming at V came to 0 bases and at J to 5 bases, leaving 7 bases not matched to a gene. In DNA, the CDR3 is TGTGCCAGCAGCTTAGCGAGCGGGGTTCAACACGAGCAGTACTTC. Protein: CASSLASGVQHEQYF.

The chain links TRBV28 to TRBJ2-1; D gene ambiguous. This CDR3 is 10 amino acids long. Trimming shortened V by 4 bases and J by 10 bases, and 5 bases separated the two germline ends. Germline CDR1 is MDHEN and CDR2 is SYDVKM. CDR3 loop: CASSSQEQFF. For the CDR3, the DNA is TGTGCCAGCAGTTCCCAGGAGCAGTTCTTC. Full variable domain (missing parts from reference TRBV28 and TRBJ2-1): DVKVTQSSRYLVKRTGEKVFLECVQDMDHENMFWYRQDPGLGLRLIYFSYDVKMKEKGDIPEGYSVSREKKERFSLILESASTNQTSMYLCASSSQEQFFGPGTRLTVL.

This sequence joins TRBV5-4 and TRBJ2-5; D perhaps matches TRBD1 (7 bases). The CDR3 contains 14 residues. CDR1 and CDR2 from the germline V gene are SGHNT and YYREEE (reference sequence). The V end lost 4 bases, the J end lost 5 bases, and 15 bases lay between the germline ends. CDR3: CASSRRDSGETQYF. The CDR3 nucleotides are TGTGCCAGCAGCCGCCGGGACAGCGGGGAGACCCAGTACTTC.

This chain uses TRBV5-6 with TRBJ2-1; 13 nucleotides line up with TRBD2. The V segment lost 2 bases and the J segment 9 bases; nucleotides outside the gene matches: 5. Germline CDR1 is SGHDT and CDR2 is YYEEEE. The CDR3 sequence is 15 residues long. DNA for the CDR3: TGTGCCAGCAGCTTCGGGACTAGCGGGATTGGTGAGCAGTTCTTC. Translating gives CASSFGTSGIGEQFF.

The CDR3 DNA reads TGTGCCACCAGCAGAGCAAGACTGACAGGGGGGATGTTGGAGCAGTACTTC. This encodes CATSRARLTGGMLEQYF. This chain connects TRBV15 to TRBJ2-7, with TRBD1 matching 9 bases. The V segment lost 1 base and the J segment 7 bases; nucleotides outside the gene matches: 14. Germline V lookup: CDR1 LNHNV, CDR2 YYDKDF (reference sequence). The CDR3 sequence is 17 residues long.

The chain has TRBV5-8 and TRBJ2-1; D is possibly TRBD1 (6 bases). V lost 0 bases to trimming and J lost 0 bases, with 10 bases between them. CDR1 is SGHTS and CDR2 is YDEGEE in the germline V gene. The CDR3 has 16 amino acids. In nucleotides, the CDR3 is TGTGCCAGCAGCTTGGTGCAGGGGAGCTCCTACAATGAGCAGTTCTTC. Translating it yields CASSLVQGSSYNEQFF. Combining the CDR3 with reference TRBV5-8 and TRBJ2-1 gives the whole variable domain EAGVTQSPTHLIKTRGQQATLRCSPISGHTSVYWYQQALGLGLQFLLWYDEGEERNRGNFPPRFSGRQFPNYSSELNVNALELEDSALYLCASSLVQGSSYNEQFFGPGTRLTVL.

J is TRBJ1-5 and V is TRBV6-1; possibly TRBD1 for D (6 bases). CDR1 is MNHNS, CDR2 SASEGT, per germline. The germline V and J ends were trimmed by 4 bases and 0 bases, with 10 bases remaining between them. The length of the CDR3 is 15 residues. CDR3 coding DNA: TGTGCCAGCAGTGCGACAGGCCATAGCAATCAGCCCCAGCATTTT. Protein product: CASSATGHSNQPQHF.

As DNA, the CDR3 is TGTGCCAGCAGCCCACCCGGGACAGGGATTTCGACTGAAGCTTTCTTT. It translates to CASSPPGTGISTEAFF. The V call is TRBV11-2, the J call TRBJ1-1; TRBD1 matches 9 bases. Losses at the gene ends were 5 bases for V and 5 bases for J; bases not matched to a gene: 12. CDR1 and CDR2 (germline): SGHAT, FQNNGV. This CDR3 is built from 16 residues.

The chain has TRBV21-1 and TRBJ1-2; TRBD1, the table's D call, lacks a check against the DNA. TRBV21-1 corresponds to a pseudogene. The CDR3 totals 16 residues. CDR3 nucleotides: TGTGCCAGCAGCAAGCGTTCGGACAGGGGTAACTATGGCTACACCTTC. Its protein is CASSKRSDRGNYGYTF.

The chain employs TRBV5-1 and TRBJ1-1; D gene unclear. Germline values: CDR1 SGHRS, CDR2 YFSETQ. The CDR3 loop spans 15 amino acids. V was clipped by 1 base and J by 1 base, with 11 bases between them. In DNA form, the CDR3 reads TGCGCCAGCAGCTTGCGAGGAGGGCCGAACACTGAAGCTTTCTTT. This sequence encodes CASSLRGGPNTEAFF.

The chain couples TRBV9 to TRBJ1-4, with D possibly matching TRBD1 (6 bases). There are 16 residues in the CDR3. Deletions cut 3 bases from V and 3 bases from J, with 15 bases between. Germline V lookup: CDR1 SGDLS, CDR2 YYNGEE. The CDR3 reads CASSDPRGGSNEKLFF. CDR3 DNA sequence: TGTGCCAGCAGCGACCCTAGGGGGGGTTCTAATGAAAAACTGTTTTTT.

The chain is built from TRBV30 and TRBJ2-2; TRBD1 agrees at 9 bases. The junction had 6 bases not matched to a gene; V was cut back by 5 bases and J by 5 bases. The CDR3 runs to 14 residues. CDR1 is GTSNPN, CDR2 SVGIG, per germline (reference sequence). CDR3 loop: CAWEGTGWTGELFF. The CDR3 DNA sequence: TGTGCCTGGGAGGGGACAGGGTGGACCGGGGAGCTGTTTTTT.

The chain couples TRBV7-9 to TRBJ2-2; 7 bases agree with TRBD1. J lost 13 bases, V lost 5 bases, and 7 bases had no gene match. Germline CDR1 SEHNR, CDR2 FQNEAQ (reference sequence). This CDR3 has 12 residues. CDR3 in amino acids: CASSEQGNWLFF. CDR3 nucleotide sequence: TGTGCCAGCAGCGAACAGGGGAATTGGCTGTTTTTT. Full variable domain (remainder filled in from reference TRBV7-9 and TRBJ2-2): DTGVSQNPRHKITKRGQNVTFRCDPISEHNRLYWYRQTLGQGPEFLTYFQNEAQLEKSRLLSDRFSAERPKGSFSTLEIQRTEQGDSAMYLCASSEQGNWLFFGEGSRLTVL.

The V call is TRBV29-1, the J call TRBJ1-2; 11 nucleotides line up with TRBD1. Germline CDR1 and CDR2: SQVTM and ANQGSEA. The CDR3 is made up of 17 amino acids. The V gene end was trimmed by 6 bases and the J gene end by 0 bases; junction bases not matched to a gene: 12. As DNA, the CDR3 is TGCAGCGTGGGCATATCCCGGACAGGGGGCACTAACTATGGCTACACCTTC. Its protein is CSVGISRTGGTNYGYTF. Full variable domain (outside the CDR3, taken from reference TRBV29-1 and TRBJ1-2): SAVISQKPSRDICQRGTSLTIQCQVDSQVTMMFWYRQQPGQSLTLIATANQGSEATYESGFVIDKFPISRPNLTFSTLTVSNMSPEDSSIYLCSVGISRTGGTNYGYTFGSGTRLTVV.

This clone showed up just once. The V and J genes are TRBV30 and TRBJ2-3, with D possibly matching TRBD2 (6 bases). V was trimmed by 3 bases and J by 0 bases, leaving 16 bases between them. This CDR3 has 16 residues. Germline V gives CDR1 GTSNPN, CDR2 SVGIG (reference sequence). The CDR3 DNA reads as TGTGCCTGGAGGGAACTAAGCGGGCCCAGCACAGATACGCAGTATTTT. Amino acids: CAWRELSGPSTDTQYF.

The chain carries TRBV27 and TRBJ1-1; D is unclear. Germline V gives CDR1 MNHEY, CDR2 SMNVEV (reference sequence). This CDR3 spans 14 amino acids. V was shortened by 5 bases and J by 10 bases, with 20 bases between the two germline ends. The CDR3 sequence: CASSPSGTPRAAFF. DNA for the CDR3: TGTGCCAGCAGTCCAAGTGGTACCCCACGAGCAGCTTTCTTT.

J is TRBJ1-2 and V is TRBV5-1; TRBD1 matches 8 bases. There are 14 residues in the CDR3. The germline V gene has CDR1 SGHRS and CDR2 YFSETQ. After removal of 3 bases from V and 5 bases from J, the junction contained 6 bases not matched to a gene. The DNA of the CDR3 is TGCGCCAGCAGCTCCGGGACAGGACAATATGGCTACACCTTC. Protein sequence: CASSSGTGQYGYTF.

In its sample, this clone was seen a few times. This chain uses TRBV4-1 with TRBJ2-1; 7 nucleotides line up with TRBD2. The V segment lost 3 bases and the J segment 4 bases; nucleotides outside the gene matches: 6. Germline V lookup: CDR1 MGHRA, CDR2 YSYEKL. The CDR3 has 15 residues. The CDR3 here is CASSQDRGEYNEQFF. The CDR3 DNA reads TGCGCCAGCAGCCAGGATCGGGGGGAATACAATGAGCAGTTCTTC.

The genes are TRBV5-1 and TRBJ1-6; D is perhaps TRBD1 (6 bases). CDR3 length equals 15 residues. CDR1 and CDR2 (germline): SGHRS, YFSETQ. V shed 3 bases and J shed 9 bases, with 16 bases lying between them. DNA for the CDR3: TGCGCCAGCAGCTCGACAGGCGCCTTGGGTTCACCCCTCCACTTT. It specifies CASSSTGALGSPLHF.

The chain couples TRBV28 to TRBJ1-2; possible D gene TRBD1, 6 bases. Germline lookup yields CDR1 MDHEN and CDR2 SYDVKM. The CDR3 has 14 amino acids. V was pared by 2 bases and J by 3 bases, with 10 bases between. CDR3 DNA: TGTGCCAGCAGTTTAAGGGACAAGTACTATGGCTACACCTTC. Its protein product is CASSLRDKYYGYTF.

The genes are TRBV19 and TRBJ2-6; the match to TRBD1 covers 8 bases. The V and J ends lost 5 bases and 3 bases, in that order; junction bases with no gene match: 6. There are 16 residues in the CDR3. The germline CDR1 and CDR2 sequences are LNHDA and SQIVND (reference sequence). The DNA of the CDR3 is TGTGCCAGTAGTTCCGCAGGGGGCGGTGGGGCCAACGTCCTGACTTTC. It specifies CASSSAGGGGANVLTF.

V is TRBV7-9 and J is TRBJ2-7; D gene unclear. The CDR3 is 13 residues long. CDR1 is SEHNR, CDR2 FQNEAQ, per germline (reference sequence). Between the trimmed V and J ends, which lost 2 bases and 2 bases, there was a span of 7 bases. CDR3 protein: CASSLYRAYEQYF. The CDR3 coding sequence is TGTGCCAGCAGCTTATACCGGGCCTACGAGCAGTACTTC.

The chain has TRBV19 and TRBJ1-1; tentative D call: TRBD1 (6 bases). The CDR3 spans 14 residues. CDR1 and CDR2 (germline): LNHDA, SQIVND (reference sequence). Trimming took off 6 bases at V and 4 bases at J, with 15 bases between the two ends. The CDR3: CASSPGGGITEAFF. The CDR3 DNA follows: TGTGCCAGTAGCCCCGGGGGGGGCATCACTGAAGCTTTCTTT.

This clone showed up just once. V is TRBV9 and J is TRBJ1-6; D ambiguous. The length of the CDR3 is 15 residues. CDR1 and CDR2 (germline): SGDLS, YYNGEE. With 0 bases removed from V and 8 bases from J, the gap between germline ends came to 12 bases. CDR3 coding DNA: TGTGCCAGCAGCGTAGGGGCCGCTGCTGATTCACCCCTCCACTTT. Its translation is CASSVGAAADSPLHF. The variable domain in full, completed from reference TRBV9 and TRBJ1-6, reads DSGVTQTPKHLITATGQRVTLRCSPRSGDLSVYWYQQSLDQGLQFLIQYYNGEERAKGNILERFSAQQFPDLHSELNLSSLELGDSALYFCASSVGAAADSPLHFGNGTRLTVT.

This chain joins TRBV6-6 and TRBJ2-5; the D gene is possibly TRBD2 (7 bases). V gave up 4 bases and J gave up 2 bases, with 17 bases separating them. Germline CDR1 and CDR2: MNHNY and SVGAGI (reference sequence). The CDR3 sequence is 16 residues long. CDR3 sequence reads: CASSSRLGGGQETQYF. The DNA for the CDR3 is TGTGCCAGCAGTTCCCGACTAGGGGGGGGGCAAGAGACCCAGTACTTC.